This T cell receptor beta chain was recorded in a study of blood T cell repertoires in COVID-19. Study-wide background: Samples taken during acute and convalescent COVID-19 were collected in the United States, Italy and Spain. T cells, B-cell-depleted T cells, or PBMCs provided the cDNA or gDNA that served as material.

Original handling: The assay estimated nucleated cells by amplifying reference gene primers. The data were produced by immunoSEQ multiplex PCR, yet TCRdb's version contains in-frame clones alone and is incomplete. Clonal size and the V and J genes are those of that table, whereas D and trimming came from the DNA. There are 170,000 or so clones in the sample; around nine tenths occur only once, and around 1% lies in the top ten. The CDR3 loop spans 18 amino acids. With V trimmed by 1 base and J by 2 bases, 10 bases remained unmatched. The germline V gene encodes CDR1 MGHRA and CDR2 YSYEKL. The source is a woman between 18 and 30 years old who had recovered from COVID-19. The chain links TRBV4-1 to TRBJ2-3; the match to TRBD2 covers 9 bases. What was sequenced was peripheral blood. The CDR3 here is CASSQVIGLAGITDTQYF. The DNA of the CDR3 is TGCGCCAGCAGCCAAGTTATCGGGCTAGCGGGAATCACAGATACGCAGTATTTT.